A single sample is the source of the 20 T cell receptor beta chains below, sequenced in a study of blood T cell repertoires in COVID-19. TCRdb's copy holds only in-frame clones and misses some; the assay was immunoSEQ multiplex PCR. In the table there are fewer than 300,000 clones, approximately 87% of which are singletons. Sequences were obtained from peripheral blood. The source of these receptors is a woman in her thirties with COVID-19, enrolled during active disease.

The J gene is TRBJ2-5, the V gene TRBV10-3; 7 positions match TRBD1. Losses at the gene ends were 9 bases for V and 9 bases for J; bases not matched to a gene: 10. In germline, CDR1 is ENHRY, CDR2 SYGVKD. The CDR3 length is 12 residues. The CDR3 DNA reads TGTGCCATAGGGACAGAAGGATGGTCCCAGTACTTC. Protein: CAIGTEGWSQYF.

Written as DNA, the CDR3 is TGTGCCAGTAGCCTCACAGGGGGGACCTACGAGCAGTACTTC. Translated: CASSLTGGTYEQYF. J is TRBJ2-7 and V is TRBV19, with 8 bases that match TRBD1. V shed 6 bases and J 2 bases; nucleotides not matched to a gene: 6. The germline V gene encodes CDR1 LNHDA and CDR2 SQIVND (reference sequence). The CDR3 contains 14 residues.

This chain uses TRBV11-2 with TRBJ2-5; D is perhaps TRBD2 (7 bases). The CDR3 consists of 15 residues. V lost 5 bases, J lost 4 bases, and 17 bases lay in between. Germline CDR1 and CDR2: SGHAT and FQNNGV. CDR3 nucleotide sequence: TGTGCCAGCAGCCCCGTCGGGGGGCTAGGAGAGACCCAGTACTTC. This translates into CASSPVGGLGETQYF.

The DNA of the CDR3 is TGTGCCAGTAGTACAAGGGGGTACGAGCAGTACTTC. This sequence encodes CASSTRGYEQYF. J is TRBJ2-7 and V is TRBV19, with TRBD1 as a possible D gene (6 bases). The length of the CDR3 is 12 residues. The germline V gene has CDR1 LNHDA and CDR2 SQIVND (reference sequence). V was shortened by 4 bases and J by 4 bases, with 8 bases between the two germline ends.

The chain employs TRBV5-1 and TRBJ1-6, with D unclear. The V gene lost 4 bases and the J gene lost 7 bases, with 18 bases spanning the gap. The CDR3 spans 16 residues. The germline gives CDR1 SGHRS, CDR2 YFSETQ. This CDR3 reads CASSPPGNNNNSPLHF. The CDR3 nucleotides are TGCGCCAGCAGCCCCCCGGGAAATAATAACAATTCACCCCTCCACTTT.

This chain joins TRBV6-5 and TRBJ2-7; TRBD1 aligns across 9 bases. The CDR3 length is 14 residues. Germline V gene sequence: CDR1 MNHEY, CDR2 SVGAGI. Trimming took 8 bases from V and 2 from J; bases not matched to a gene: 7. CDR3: CASPIRQGAYEQYF. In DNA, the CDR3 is TGTGCCAGCCCGATAAGACAGGGGGCCTACGAGCAGTACTTC.

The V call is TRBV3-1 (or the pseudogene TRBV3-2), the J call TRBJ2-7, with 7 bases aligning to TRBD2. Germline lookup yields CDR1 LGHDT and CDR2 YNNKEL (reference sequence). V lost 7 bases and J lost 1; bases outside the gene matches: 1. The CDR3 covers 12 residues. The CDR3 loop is CASMGGSYEQYF. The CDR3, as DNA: TGTGCCAGCATGGGGGGGTCCTACGAGCAGTACTTC.

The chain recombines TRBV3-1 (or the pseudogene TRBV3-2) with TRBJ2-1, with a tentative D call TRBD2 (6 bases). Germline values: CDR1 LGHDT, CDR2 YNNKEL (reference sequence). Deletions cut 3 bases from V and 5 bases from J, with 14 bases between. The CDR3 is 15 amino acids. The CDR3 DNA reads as TGTGCCAGCAGCCAGCCGACTAGATATAACAATGAGCAGTTCTTC. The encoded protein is CASSQPTRYNNEQFF.

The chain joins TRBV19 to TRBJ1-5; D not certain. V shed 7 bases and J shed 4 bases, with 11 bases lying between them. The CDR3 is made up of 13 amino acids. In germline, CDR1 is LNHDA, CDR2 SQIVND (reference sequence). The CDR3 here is CASTSQLNQPQHF. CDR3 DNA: TGTGCCAGTACGTCGCAACTAAATCAGCCCCAGCATTTT.

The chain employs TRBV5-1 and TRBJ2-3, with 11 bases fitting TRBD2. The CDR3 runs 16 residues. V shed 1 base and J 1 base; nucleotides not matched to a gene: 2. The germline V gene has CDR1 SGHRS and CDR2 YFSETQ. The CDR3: CASSLLLAGGTDTQYF. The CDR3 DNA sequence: TGCGCCAGCAGCTTGTTACTAGCGGGGGGCACAGATACGCAGTATTTT.

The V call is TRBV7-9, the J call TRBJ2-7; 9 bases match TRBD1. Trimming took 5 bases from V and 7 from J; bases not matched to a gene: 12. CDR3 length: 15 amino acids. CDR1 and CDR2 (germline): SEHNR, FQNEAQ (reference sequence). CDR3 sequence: CASSPRDRESREQYF. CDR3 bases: TGTGCCAGCAGCCCCCGGGACAGGGAGTCAAGGGAGCAGTACTTC. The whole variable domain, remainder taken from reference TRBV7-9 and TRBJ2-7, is DTGVSQNPRHKITKRGQNVTFRCDPISEHNRLYWYRQTLGQGPEFLTYFQNEAQLEKSRLLSDRFSAERPKGSFSTLEIQRTEQGDSAMYLCASSPRDRESREQYFGPGTRLTVT.

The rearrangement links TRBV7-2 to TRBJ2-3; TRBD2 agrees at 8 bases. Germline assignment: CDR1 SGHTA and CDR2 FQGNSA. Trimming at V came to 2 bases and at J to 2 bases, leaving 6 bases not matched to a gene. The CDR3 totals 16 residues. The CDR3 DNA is TGTGCCAGCAGCTTATCAGCGGGGGTACACACAGATACGCAGTATTTT. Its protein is CASSLSAGVHTDTQYF. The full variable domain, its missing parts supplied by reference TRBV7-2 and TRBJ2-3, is GAGVSQSPSNKVTEKGKDVELRCDPISGHTALYWYRQSLGQGLEFLIYFQGNSAPDKSGLPSDRFSAERTGGSVSTLTIQRTQQEDSAVYLCASSLSAGVHTDTQYFGPGTRLTVL.

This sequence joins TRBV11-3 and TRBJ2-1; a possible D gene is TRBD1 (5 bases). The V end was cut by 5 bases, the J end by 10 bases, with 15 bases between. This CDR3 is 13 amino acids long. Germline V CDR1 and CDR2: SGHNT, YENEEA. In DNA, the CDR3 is TGTGCCAGCAGCCCAAACCGCCAGGGAGAGCAGTTCTTC. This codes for CASSPNRQGEQFF.

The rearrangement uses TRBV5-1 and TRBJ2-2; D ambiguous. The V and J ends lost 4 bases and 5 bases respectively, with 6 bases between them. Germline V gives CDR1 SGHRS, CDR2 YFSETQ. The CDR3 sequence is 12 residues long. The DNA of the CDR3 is TGCGCCAGCAGCAAAGCTACCGGGGAGCTGTTTTTT. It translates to CASSKATGELFF.

DNA of the CDR3: TGTGCCAGCAGCAACAGGAGAGAGACCCAGTACTTC. It encodes CASSNRRETQYF. The chain combines TRBV2 with TRBJ2-5; D perhaps matches TRBD1 (5 bases). CDR3 length equals 12 residues. The germline V and J ends were trimmed by 6 bases and 4 bases, with 9 bases remaining between them. Germline lookup yields CDR1 SNHLY and CDR2 FYNNEI.

The CDR3 DNA is TGCGCCAGCAGCTCGTTCTACGAGCAGTACTTC. This gives the protein CASSSFYEQYF. The chain recombines TRBV5-1 with TRBJ2-7; D gene ambiguous. Trimming removed 3 bases at V and 3 bases at J, with 4 bases between. The CDR3 is made up of 11 amino acids. Germline assignment: CDR1 SGHRS and CDR2 YFSETQ.

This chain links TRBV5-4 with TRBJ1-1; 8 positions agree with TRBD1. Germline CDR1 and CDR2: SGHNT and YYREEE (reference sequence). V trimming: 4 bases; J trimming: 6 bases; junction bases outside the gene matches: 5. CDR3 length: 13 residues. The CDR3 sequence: CASSLDRVSEAFF. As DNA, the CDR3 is TGTGCCAGCAGCCTGGACAGGGTGTCTGAAGCTTTCTTT.

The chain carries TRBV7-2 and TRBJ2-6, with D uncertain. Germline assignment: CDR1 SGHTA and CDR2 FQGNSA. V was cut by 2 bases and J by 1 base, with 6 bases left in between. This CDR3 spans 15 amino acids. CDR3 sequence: CASSLRLSGANVLTF. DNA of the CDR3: TGTGCCAGCAGCTTACGTCTATCTGGGGCCAACGTCCTGACTTTC.

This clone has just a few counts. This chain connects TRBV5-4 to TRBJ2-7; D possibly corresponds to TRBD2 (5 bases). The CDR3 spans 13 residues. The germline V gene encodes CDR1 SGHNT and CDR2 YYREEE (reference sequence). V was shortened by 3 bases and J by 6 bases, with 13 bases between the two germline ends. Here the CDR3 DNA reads TGTGCCAGCAGCTGGCCAAGTGAGGGCGAGCAGTACTTC. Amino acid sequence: CASSWPSEGEQYF.

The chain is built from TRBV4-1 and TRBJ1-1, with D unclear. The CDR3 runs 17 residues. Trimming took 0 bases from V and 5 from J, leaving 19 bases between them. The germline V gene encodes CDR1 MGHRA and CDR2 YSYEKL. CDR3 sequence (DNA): TGCGCCAGCAGCCAAGATCGAGGAGGGATTGGTTATACTGAAGCTTTCTTT. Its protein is CASSQDRGGIGYTEAFF.